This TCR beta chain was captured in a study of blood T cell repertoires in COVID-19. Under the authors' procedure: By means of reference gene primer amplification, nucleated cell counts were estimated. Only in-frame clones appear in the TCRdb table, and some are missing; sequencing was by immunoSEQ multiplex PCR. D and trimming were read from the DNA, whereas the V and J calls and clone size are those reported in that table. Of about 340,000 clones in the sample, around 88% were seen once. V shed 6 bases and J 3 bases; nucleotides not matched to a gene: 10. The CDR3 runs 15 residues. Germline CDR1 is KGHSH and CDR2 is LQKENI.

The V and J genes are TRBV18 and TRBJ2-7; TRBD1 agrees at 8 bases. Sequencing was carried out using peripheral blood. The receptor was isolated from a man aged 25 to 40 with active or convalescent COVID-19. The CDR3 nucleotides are TGTGCCAGCTCGTCCCAGGGGGCTCAGGGCTACGAGCAGTACTTC. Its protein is CASSSQGAQGYEQYF. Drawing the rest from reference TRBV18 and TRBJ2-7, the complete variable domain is NAGVMQNPRHLVRRRGQEARLRCSPMKGHSHVYWYRQLPEEGLKFMVYLQKENIIDESGMPKERFSAEFPKEGPSILRIQQVVRGDSAAYFCASSSQGAQGYEQYFGPGTRLTVT.